This TCR beta chain was retrieved from a study of T cell changes during pregnancy in multiple sclerosis (dated by TCRdb to between 2018 and 2021). Describing the broader study: In women with multiple sclerosis, the researchers looked at how the T cell repertoire shifted as pregnancy progressed.

Library preparation used the immunoSEQ multiplex PCR assay. The immuneACCESS repertoire file appears here via TCRdb, limited to in-frame rearrangements. These files lack a portion of the clones; in checked studies, under half of the deficit traces to unresolved V genes, and the cause of the others is not known. The sample contains some 120,000 clones, approximately 93% of them found a single time. The ten largest clones represent less than 7.5% of the sample. This clone occurred once. Its antigen remains unidentified. No per-base quality is available; no much larger clone lies one base away. CDR1 is given as MNHEY and CDR2 as SMNVEV, both from the germline V gene (reference sequence). There are 15 amino acids in the CDR3, from cysteine to phenylalanine inclusive. Of the read, only the CDR3 DNA is kept; its 45 bases are in frame from base 1. At the junction V is shortened by 1 base and J by 5 bases; bases outside the gene matches: 5.

This clonotype originated in a female donor with multiple sclerosis, enrolled in a pregnancy study. The rearrangement combines TRBV27 with TRBJ1-2, with 9 bases matching TRBD1. Sequencing used peripheral blood, obtained before pregnancy. The nucleotide sequence is given as TGTGCCAGCAGTTTATTGCGGACAGGGGAATATGGCTACACCTTC. It specifies CASSLLRTGEYGYTF.